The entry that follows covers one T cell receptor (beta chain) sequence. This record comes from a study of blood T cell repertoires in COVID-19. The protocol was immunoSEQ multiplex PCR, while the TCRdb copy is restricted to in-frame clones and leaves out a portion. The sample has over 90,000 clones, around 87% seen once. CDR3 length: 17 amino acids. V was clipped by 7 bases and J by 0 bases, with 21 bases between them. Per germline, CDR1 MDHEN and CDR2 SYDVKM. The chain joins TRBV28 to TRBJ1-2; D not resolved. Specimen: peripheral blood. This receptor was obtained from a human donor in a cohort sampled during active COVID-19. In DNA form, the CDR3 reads TGTGCCAGCATGACGGGGTTTTTGGTTGAAACTAACTATGGCTACACCTTC. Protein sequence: CASMTGFLVETNYGYTF.